This TCR beta chain was documented in a study of T cell changes during pregnancy in multiple sclerosis. Trimming removed 0 bases at V and 10 bases at J, with 15 bases between. The length of the CDR3 is 14 residues. The germline gives CDR1 MNHEY, CDR2 SVGAGI. This clone was observed a handful of times. Profiled with immunoSEQ multiplex PCR; TCRdb holds only in-frame clones, not every one. The sample includes approximately 85,000 clones, approximately 90% of them seen just once. Specimen: peripheral blood, collected in the first trimester of pregnancy. V and J are TRBV6-5 and TRBJ1-1; maybe TRBD1 (6 bases). The clonotype comes from a female donor with multiple sclerosis, enrolled in a pregnancy study. The CDR3 sequence is CASSYSSDGTPAFF. The DNA for the CDR3 is TGTGCCAGCAGTTACTCGTCCGACGGGACACCAGCTTTCTTT.